This T cell receptor (beta chain) originates from a study of OX40 agonist ivuxolimab in advanced cancers. The germline CDR1 and CDR2 sequences are SNHLY and FYNNEI. Trimming took 5 bases from V and 4 from J; bases not matched to a gene: 6. This CDR3 has 14 residues. Method: immunoSEQ multiplex PCR; TCRdb's copy keeps in-frame clones and lacks some. Here the sample spans around 70,000 clones, roughly 86% being singletons. The chain is built from TRBV2 and TRBJ2-5; TRBD1 aligns across 8 bases. The sample was CD4+ or CD8+ T cells sorted from blood, taken in a trial of the OX40 agonist ivuxolimab. This receptor was identified in an adult with an advanced solid tumor such as melanoma, head and neck, liver or kidney cancer. DNA for the CDR3: TGTGCCAGCAGTCAGGACAGGGCAGGAGAGACCCAGTACTTC. This codes for CASSQDRAGETQYF.